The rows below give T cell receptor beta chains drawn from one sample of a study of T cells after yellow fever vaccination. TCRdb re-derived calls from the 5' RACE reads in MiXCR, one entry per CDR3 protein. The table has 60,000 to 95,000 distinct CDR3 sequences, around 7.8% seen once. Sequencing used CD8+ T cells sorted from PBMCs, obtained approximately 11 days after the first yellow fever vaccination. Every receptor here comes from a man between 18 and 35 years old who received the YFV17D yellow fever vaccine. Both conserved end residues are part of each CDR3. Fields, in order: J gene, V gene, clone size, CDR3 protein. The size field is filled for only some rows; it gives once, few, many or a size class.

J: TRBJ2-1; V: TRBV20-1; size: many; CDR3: CSATSLLAGGENEQFF
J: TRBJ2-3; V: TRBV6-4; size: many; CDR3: CASSDETSGPINSTDTQYF
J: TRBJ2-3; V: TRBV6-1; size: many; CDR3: CASSGLRGTDTQYF
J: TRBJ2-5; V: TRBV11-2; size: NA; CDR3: CASSPTQGRTQETQYF
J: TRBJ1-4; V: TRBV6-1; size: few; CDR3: CASSEIGPEKLFF
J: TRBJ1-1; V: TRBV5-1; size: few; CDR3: CASSLHPNELAFF
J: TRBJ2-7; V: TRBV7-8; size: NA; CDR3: CASSGGQGPAVFSYEQYF
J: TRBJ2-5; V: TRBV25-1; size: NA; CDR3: CASSDDRPRETQDF
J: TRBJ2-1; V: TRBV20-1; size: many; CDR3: CSATKSGTSGGLYNEQFF
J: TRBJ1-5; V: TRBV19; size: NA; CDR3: CASSPRDYSNQPQHF
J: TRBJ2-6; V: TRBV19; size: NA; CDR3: CASSTGGIGANVLTF
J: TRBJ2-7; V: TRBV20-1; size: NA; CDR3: CSASNFGDSSYEQYF
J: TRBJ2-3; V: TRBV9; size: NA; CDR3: CASSVEEGGPPDTQYF
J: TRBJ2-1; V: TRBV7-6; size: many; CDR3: CASSGGQGPYNEQFF
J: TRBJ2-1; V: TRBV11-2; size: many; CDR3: CASSFHRSGNEQFF
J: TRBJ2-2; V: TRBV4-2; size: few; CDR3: CASSQDGPGGTGELFF
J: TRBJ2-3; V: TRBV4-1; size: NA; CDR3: CASSHQMDFTDTQYF
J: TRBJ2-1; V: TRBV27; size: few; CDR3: CASIGGGVYNEQFF
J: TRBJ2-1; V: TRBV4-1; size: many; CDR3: CASSQVMDVAEQFF
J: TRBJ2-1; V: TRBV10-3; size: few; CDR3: CAITEDRYYNEQFF
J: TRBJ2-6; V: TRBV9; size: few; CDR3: CASSPHPGLGGANVLTF
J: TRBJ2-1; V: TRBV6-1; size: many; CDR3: CASSPGQVLGNEQFF
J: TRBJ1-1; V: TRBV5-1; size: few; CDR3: CASSLRGMTFF
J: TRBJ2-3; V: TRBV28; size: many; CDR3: CASSWSGDTQYF
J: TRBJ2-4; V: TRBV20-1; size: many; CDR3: CSAQAQLAKNIQYF
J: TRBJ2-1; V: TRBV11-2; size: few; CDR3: CASNPTTSGGQDEQFF
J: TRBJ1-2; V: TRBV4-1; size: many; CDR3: CASSQVWLNYGYTF